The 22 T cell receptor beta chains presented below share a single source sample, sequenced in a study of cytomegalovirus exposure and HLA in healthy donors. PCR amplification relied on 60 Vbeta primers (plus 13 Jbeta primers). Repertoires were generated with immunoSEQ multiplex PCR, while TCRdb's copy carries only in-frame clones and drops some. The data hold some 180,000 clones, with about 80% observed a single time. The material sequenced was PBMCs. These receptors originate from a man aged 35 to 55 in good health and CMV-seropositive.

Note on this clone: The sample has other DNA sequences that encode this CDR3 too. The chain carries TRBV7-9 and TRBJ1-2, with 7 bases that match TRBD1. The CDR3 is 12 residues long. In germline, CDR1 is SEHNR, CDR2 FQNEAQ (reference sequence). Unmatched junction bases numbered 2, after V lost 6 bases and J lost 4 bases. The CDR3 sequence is CASSRDSYGYTF. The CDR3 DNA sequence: TGTGCCAGCAGTAGGGACAGCTATGGCTACACCTTC. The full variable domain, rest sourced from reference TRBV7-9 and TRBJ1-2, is DTGVSQNPRHKITKRGQNVTFRCDPISEHNRLYWYRQTLGQGPEFLTYFQNEAQLEKSRLLSDRFSAERPKGSFSTLEIQRTEQGDSAMYLCASSRDSYGYTFGSGTRLTVV.

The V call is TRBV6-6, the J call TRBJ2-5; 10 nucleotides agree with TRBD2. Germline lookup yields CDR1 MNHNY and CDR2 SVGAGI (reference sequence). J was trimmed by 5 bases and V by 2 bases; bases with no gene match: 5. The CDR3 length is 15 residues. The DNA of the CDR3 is TGTGCCAGCAGTTACGGCCTAGCGGGAGTGGAGACCCAGTACTTC. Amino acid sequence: CASSYGLAGVETQYF.

The CDR3 protein is CASSLESGEGTGELFF. In DNA form, the CDR3 reads TGTGCCAGCAGCTTAGAGAGCGGGGAGGGCACCGGGGAGCTGTTTTTT. The genes are TRBV7-3 and TRBJ2-2, with 7 bases lining up with TRBD2. Losses at the gene ends were 2 bases for V and 4 bases for J; bases not matched to a gene: 7. Per the germline V gene, CDR1 is SGHTA and CDR2 is FQGTGA. This CDR3 comprises 16 residues.

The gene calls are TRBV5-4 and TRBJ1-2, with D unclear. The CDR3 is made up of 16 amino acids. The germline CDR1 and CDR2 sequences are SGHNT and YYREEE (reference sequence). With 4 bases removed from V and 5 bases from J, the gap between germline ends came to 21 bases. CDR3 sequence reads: CASSPGASRTSYGYTF. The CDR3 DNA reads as TGTGCCAGCAGCCCCGGTGCTTCAAGGACTTCATATGGCTACACCTTC.

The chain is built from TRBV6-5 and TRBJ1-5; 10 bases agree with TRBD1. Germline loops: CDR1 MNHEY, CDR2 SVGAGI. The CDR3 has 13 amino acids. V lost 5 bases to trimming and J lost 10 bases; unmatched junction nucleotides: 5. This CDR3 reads CASSRDRGPPQHF. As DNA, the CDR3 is TGTGCCAGCAGTCGGGACAGGGGCCCCCCCCAGCATTTT.

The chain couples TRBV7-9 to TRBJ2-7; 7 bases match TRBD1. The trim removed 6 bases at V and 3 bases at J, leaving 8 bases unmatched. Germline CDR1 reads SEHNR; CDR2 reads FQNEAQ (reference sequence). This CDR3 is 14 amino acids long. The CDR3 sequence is CASSPSGTDYEQYF. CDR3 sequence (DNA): TGTGCCAGCAGTCCCTCCGGGACAGACTACGAGCAGTACTTC.

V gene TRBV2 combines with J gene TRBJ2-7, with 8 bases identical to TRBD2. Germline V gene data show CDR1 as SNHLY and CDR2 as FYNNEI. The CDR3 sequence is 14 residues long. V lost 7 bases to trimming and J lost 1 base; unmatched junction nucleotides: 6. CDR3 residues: CASTREGTSYEQYF. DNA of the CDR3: TGTGCCAGCACCCGGGAGGGCACGTCCTACGAGCAGTACTTC.

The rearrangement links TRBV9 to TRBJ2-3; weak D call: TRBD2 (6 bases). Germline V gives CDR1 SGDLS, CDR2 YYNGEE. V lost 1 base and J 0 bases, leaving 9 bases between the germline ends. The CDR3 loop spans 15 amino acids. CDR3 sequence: CASSVWGTSTDTQYF. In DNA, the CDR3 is TGTGCCAGCAGCGTATGGGGGACTAGCACAGATACGCAGTATTTT.

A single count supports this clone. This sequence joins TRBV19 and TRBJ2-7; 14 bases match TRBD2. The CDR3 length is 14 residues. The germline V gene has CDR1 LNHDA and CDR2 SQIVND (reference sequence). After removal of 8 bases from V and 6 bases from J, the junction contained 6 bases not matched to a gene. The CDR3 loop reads CASRSGTSGSEQYF. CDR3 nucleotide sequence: TGTGCCAGTCGATCCGGGACTAGCGGGAGCGAGCAGTACTTC.

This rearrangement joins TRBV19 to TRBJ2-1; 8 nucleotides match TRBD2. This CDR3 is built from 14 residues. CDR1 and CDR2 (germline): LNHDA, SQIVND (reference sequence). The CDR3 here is CATRGTSPYNEQFF. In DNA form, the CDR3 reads TGTGCAACGCGCGGGACTAGTCCTTACAATGAGCAGTTCTTC.

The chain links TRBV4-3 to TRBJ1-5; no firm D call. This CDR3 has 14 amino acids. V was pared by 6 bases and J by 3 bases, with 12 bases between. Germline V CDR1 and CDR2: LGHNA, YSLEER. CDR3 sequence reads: CASSLQVTNQPQHF. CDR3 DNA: TGCGCCAGCAGTTTGCAGGTAACCAATCAGCCCCAGCATTTT.

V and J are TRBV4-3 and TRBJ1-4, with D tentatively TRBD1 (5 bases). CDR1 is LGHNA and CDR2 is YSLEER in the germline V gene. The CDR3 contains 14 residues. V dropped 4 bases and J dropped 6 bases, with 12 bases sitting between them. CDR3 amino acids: CASSPDTRDEKLFF. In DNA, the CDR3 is TGCGCCAGCAGCCCGGACACAAGGGATGAAAAACTGTTTTTT.

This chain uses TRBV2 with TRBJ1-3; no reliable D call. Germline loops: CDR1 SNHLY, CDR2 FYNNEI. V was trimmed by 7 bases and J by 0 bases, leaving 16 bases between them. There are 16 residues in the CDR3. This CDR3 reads CASIDGELGSGNTIYF. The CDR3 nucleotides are TGTGCCAGCATTGATGGAGAGCTAGGCTCTGGAAACACCATATATTTT. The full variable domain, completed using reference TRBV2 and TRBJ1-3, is EPEVTQTPSHQVTQMGQEVILRCVPISNHLYFYWYRQILGQKVEFLVSFYNNEISEKSEIFDDQFSVERPDGSNFTLKIRSTKLEDSAMYFCASIDGELGSGNTIYFGEGSWLTVV.

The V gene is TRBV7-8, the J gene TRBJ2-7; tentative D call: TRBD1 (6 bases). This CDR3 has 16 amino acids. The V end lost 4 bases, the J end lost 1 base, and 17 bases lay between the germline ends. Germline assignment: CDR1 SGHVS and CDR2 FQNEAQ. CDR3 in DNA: TGTGCCAGCAGCTCCCGGACAGCGCCCAAGTCCTACGAGCAGTACTTC. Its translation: CASSSRTAPKSYEQYF.

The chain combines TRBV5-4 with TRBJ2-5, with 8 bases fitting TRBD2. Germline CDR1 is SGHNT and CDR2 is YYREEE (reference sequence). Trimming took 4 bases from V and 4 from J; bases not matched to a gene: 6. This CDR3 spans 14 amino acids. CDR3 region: CASSTGGVGETQYF. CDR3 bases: TGTGCCAGCAGCACCGGGGGGGTGGGAGAGACCCAGTACTTC.

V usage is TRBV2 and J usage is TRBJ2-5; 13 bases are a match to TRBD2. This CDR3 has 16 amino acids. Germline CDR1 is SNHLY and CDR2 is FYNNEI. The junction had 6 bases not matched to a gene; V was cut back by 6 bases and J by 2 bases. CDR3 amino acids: CASSSGTSGTQETQYF. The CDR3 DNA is TGTGCCAGCAGCTCCGGGACTAGCGGGACACAAGAGACCCAGTACTTC.

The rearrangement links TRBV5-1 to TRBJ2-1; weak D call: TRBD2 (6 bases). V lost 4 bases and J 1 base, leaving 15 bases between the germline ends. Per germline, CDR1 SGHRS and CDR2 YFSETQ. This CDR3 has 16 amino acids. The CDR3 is CASSRRETASYNEQFF. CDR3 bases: TGCGCCAGCAGCCGGAGGGAGACGGCTTCCTACAATGAGCAGTTCTTC. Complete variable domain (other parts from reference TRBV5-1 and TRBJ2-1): KAGVTQTPRYLIKTRGQQVTLSCSPISGHRSVSWYQQTPGQGLQFLFEYFSETQRNKGNFPGRFSGRQFSNSRSEMNVSTLELGDSALYLCASSRRETASYNEQFFGPGTRLTVL.

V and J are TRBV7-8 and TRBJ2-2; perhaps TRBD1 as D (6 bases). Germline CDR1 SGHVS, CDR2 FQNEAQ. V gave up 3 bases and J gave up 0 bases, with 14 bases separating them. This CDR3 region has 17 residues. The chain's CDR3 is CASSFNPGATNTGELFF. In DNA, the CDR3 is TGTGCCAGCAGCTTTAATCCAGGGGCCACGAACACCGGGGAGCTGTTTTTT.

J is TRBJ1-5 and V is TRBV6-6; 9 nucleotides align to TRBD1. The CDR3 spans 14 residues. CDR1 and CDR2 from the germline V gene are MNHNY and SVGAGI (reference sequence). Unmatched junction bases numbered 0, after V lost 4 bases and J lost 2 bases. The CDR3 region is CASSWDRGNQPQHF. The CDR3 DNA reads TGTGCCAGCAGTTGGGACAGGGGCAATCAGCCCCAGCATTTT.

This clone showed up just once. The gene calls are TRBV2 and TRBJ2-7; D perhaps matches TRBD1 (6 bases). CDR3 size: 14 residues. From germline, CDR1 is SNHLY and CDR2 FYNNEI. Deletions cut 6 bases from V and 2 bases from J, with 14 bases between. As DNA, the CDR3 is TGTGCCAGCAGAGATGACAGGAGCCCCTACGAGCAGTACTTC. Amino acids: CASRDDRSPYEQYF.

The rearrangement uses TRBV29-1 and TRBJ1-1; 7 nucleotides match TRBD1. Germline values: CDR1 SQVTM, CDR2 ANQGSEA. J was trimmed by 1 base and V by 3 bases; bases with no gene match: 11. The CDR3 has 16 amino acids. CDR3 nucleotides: TGCAGCGTTGAGGGGGCAGGGGGTATTGCGAACACTGAAGCTTTCTTT. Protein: CSVEGAGGIANTEAFF.

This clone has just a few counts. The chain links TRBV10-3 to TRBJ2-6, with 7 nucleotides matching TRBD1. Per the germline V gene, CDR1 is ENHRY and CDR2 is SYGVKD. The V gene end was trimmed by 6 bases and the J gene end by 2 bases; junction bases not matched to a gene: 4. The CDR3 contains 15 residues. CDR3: CAISGDRAGANVLTF. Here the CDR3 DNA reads TGTGCCATCAGCGGTGACAGGGCTGGGGCCAACGTCCTGACTTTC.